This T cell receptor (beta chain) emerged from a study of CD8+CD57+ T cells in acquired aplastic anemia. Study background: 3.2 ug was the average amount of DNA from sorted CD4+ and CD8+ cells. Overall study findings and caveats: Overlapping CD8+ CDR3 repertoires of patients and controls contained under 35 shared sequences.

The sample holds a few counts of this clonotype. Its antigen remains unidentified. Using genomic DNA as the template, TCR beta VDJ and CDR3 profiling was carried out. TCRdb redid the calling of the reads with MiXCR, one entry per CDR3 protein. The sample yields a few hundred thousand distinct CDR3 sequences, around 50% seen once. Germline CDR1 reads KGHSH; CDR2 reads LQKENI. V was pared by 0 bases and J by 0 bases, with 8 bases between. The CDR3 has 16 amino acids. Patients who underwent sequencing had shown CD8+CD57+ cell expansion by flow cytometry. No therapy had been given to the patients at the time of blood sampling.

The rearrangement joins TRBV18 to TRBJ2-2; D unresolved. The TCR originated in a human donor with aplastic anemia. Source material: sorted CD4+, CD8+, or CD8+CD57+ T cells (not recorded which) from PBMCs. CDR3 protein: CASSPPKTANTGELFF. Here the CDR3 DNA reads TGTGCCAGCTCACCACCTAAGACGGCGAACACCGGGGAGCTGTTTTTT.